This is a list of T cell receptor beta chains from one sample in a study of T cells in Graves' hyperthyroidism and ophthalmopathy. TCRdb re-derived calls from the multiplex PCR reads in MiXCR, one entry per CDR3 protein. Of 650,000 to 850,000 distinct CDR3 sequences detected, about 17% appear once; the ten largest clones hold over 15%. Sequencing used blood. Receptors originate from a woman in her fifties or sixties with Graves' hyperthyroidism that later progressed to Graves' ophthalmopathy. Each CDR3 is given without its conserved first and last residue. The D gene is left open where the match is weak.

CDR3aa: ATRTGVIGTEAF
d_gene: TRBD1
v_gene: TRBV15

CDR3aa: ASSDDRGRGYGYT
d_gene: TRBD1
v_gene: TRBV25-1

CDR3aa: ASSSFHRYTDTQY
d_gene: -
v_gene: TRBV9

CDR3aa: SAFPGGGASPGELF
d_gene: TRBD2
v_gene: TRBV20-1

CDR3aa: ASSFPGTGPAGELF
d_gene: TRBD1
v_gene: TRBV7-9

CDR3aa: ASSQEPGISGNTIY
d_gene: -
v_gene: TRBV4-1

CDR3aa: ASSPRGQGREEQY
d_gene: TRBD1
v_gene: TRBV11-2

CDR3aa: ASSSFEGSGELF
d_gene: -
v_gene: TRBV7-6

CDR3aa: ASSTLGGTEAF
d_gene: -
v_gene: TRBV3-1

CDR3aa: ASSQGMTVAKNIQY
d_gene: -
v_gene: TRBV4-2

CDR3aa: ASSTTGGPTDTQY
d_gene: -
v_gene: TRBV6-1

CDR3aa: ASSPDRGGQEKLF
d_gene: TRBD1
v_gene: TRBV12-3/TRBV12-4

CDR3aa: ASSGSGGKADTQY
d_gene: TRBD2
v_gene: TRBV7-2

CDR3aa: ASSIPGTGVAGELF
d_gene: TRBD1
v_gene: TRBV11-2

CDR3aa: ASSLDRVSEKLF
d_gene: TRBD1
v_gene: TRBV4-1

CDR3aa: ATSRPQTGHNEQF
d_gene: TRBD1
v_gene: TRBV15

CDR3aa: ASSLPTEDSPLH
d_gene: -
v_gene: TRBV5-1

CDR3aa: ASSLDGGRAEAF
d_gene: -
v_gene: TRBV7-8

CDR3aa: ASSLFSDRNYGYT
d_gene: -
v_gene: TRBV7-6